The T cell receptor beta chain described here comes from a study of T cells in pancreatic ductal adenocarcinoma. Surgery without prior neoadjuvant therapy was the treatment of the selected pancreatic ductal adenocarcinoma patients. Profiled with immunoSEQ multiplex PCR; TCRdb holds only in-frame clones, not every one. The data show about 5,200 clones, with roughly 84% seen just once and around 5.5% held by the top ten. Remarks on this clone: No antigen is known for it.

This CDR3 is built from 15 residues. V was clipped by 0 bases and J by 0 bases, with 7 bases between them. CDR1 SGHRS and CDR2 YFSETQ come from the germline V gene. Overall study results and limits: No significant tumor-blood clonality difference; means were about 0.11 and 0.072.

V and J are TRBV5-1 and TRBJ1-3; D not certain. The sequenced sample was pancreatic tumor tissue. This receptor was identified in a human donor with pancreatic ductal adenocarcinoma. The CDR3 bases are TGCGCCAGCAGCTTGGACCAGAACTCTGGAAACACCATATATTTT. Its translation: CASSLDQNSGNTIYF.